The rows below give T cell receptor beta chains drawn from one sample of a study of cytomegalovirus exposure and HLA in healthy donors. Produced via immunoSEQ multiplex PCR; TCRdb's table is partial and in-frame only. The table has around 130,000 clones, more than 60% seen once. The sample comprised PBMCs. These TCRs come from a woman aged 40 to 50 in good health and CMV-seropositive. Each CDR3 is given with its conserved first and last residue. A D gene is named only where the DNA matches it firmly. Expanded clones get a size class; other rows say once, few or many, or leave the size out.

>TRBV6-1|TRBD2|NA|TRBJ2-1
CASSGHAGTSLYNEQFF
TGTGCCAGCAGTGGTCACGCCGGGACTAGCCTCTACAATGAGCAGTTCTTC
>TRBV19|TRBD1|once|TRBJ2-7
CASSIQSQGRGYEQYF
TGTGCCAGTAGTATACAGTCCCAGGGCAGGGGGTACGAGCAGTACTTC
>TRBV6-6|TRBD1|once|TRBJ2-2
CASSPGQGWTGELFF
TGTGCCAGCAGCCCGGGACAGGGGTGGACCGGGGAGCTGTTTTTT
>TRBV7-2|NA|NA|TRBJ2-1
CASSAGPISYNEQFF
TGTGCCAGCAGCGCGGGCCCAATCAGCTACAATGAGCAGTTCTTC
>TRBV7-3|NA|few|TRBJ2-3
CASSPGGGTDTQYF
TGTGCCAGCAGCCCCGGAGGGGGCACAGATACGCAGTATTTT
>TRBV7-2|NA|NA|TRBJ2-5
CASSTSWALETQYF
TGTGCCAGCAGCACATCTTGGGCCCTCGAGACCCAGTACTTC
>TRBV2|NA|NA|TRBJ1-2
CASSARVFDGYTF
TGTGCCAGCAGTGCGAGGGTTTTCGATGGCTACACCTTC
>TRBV28|NA|NA|TRBJ2-7
CASSLTGTYEQYF
TGTGCCAGCAGTCTAACAGGGACCTACGAGCAGTACTTC
>TRBV30|NA|few|TRBJ1-1
CAWATGNTEAFF
TGTGCCTGGGCGACAGGTAACACTGAAGCTTTCTTT
>TRBV5-1|TRBD2|NA|TRBJ2-1
CASSFVTSINEQFF
TGCGCCAGCAGCTTTGTGACTAGCATCAATGAGCAGTTCTTC
>TRBV15|NA|few|TRBJ1-5
CATSREEGVSNQPQHF
TGTGCCACCAGCAGAGAGGAAGGAGTTAGCAATCAGCCCCAGCATTTT
>TRBV11-2|NA|NA|TRBJ2-7
CASSLFIYEQYF
TGTGCCAGCAGCTTATTCATCTACGAGCAGTACTTC
>TRBV4-1|TRBD2|NA|TRBJ2-3
CASSPRGAGITDTQYF
TGCGCCAGCAGCCCACGGGGAGCGGGAATCACAGATACGCAGTATTTT
>TRBV6-1|NA|NA|TRBJ2-3
CASSEIGGSTDTQYF
TGTGCCAGCAGTGAAATTGGGGGCAGCACAGATACGCAGTATTTT